The sequence of this TCR beta chain was determined in a study of blood T cell repertoires in COVID-19. Study context: Sites across the United States, Italy and Spain contributed samples from acute and convalescent COVID-19. T cells, B-cell-depleted T cells, or PBMCs supplied cDNA or gDNA.

With V trimmed by 3 bases and J by 3 bases, 4 bases remained unmatched. CDR1 and CDR2 (germline): LNHDA, SQIVND (reference sequence). This CDR3 region has 14 residues. Authors' analysis steps: Scientists estimated how many nucleated cells there were by amplifying reference gene primers. Repertoires were generated with immunoSEQ multiplex PCR, while TCRdb's copy carries only in-frame clones and drops some. V and J calls and clone size come straight from that table; D and trimming were deduced from the DNA. The profile shows 200,000 to 250,000 clones, about 90% of them singletons. The V call is TRBV19, the J call TRBJ1-2; 7 bases map to TRBD1. This TCR came from a man aged 25 to 40 with acute or convalescent COVID-19. Material for sequencing was peripheral blood. CDR3 coding DNA: TGTGCCAGTAGTATCTTAACAGGGGACTATGGCTACACCTTC. This codes for CASSILTGDYGYTF. Variable domain in full (rest from reference TRBV19 and TRBJ1-2): DGGITQSPKYLFRKEGQNVTLSCEQNLNHDAMYWYRQDPGQGLRLIYYSQIVNDFQKGDIAEGYSVSREKKESFPLTVTSAQKNPTAFYLCASSILTGDYGYTFGSGTRLTVV.